Below, one TCR beta chain is given with its context. Antigen unknown. This CDR3 has 14 residues. CDR1 is MNHEY, CDR2 SVGAGI, per germline. After removal of 6 bases from V and 2 bases from J, the junction contained 7 bases not matched to a gene. The assay was immunoSEQ multiplex PCR, and TCRdb's table has in-frame clones only and misses some. The sample holds 35,000 or so clones, approximately 80% seen once. The sample originates from a study of OX40 agonist ivuxolimab in advanced cancers. For the study at large: Every 2 weeks, patients got intravenous ivuxolimab at one of six dose levels (0.01-10 mg/kg).

Patients with a history of autoimmune disease or on systemic immunosuppression were excluded. Regarding the study as a whole: At 0.1 to 3.0 mg/kg, clonal expansion of CD4+ and CD8+ blood T cells had occurred by week 6. Compared with CD4+, CD8+ T cells on average had more expanded clones.

This chain joins TRBV6-5 and TRBJ2-7; TRBD1 aligns across 7 bases. This clonotype originated in an adult with an advanced solid tumor such as melanoma, head and neck, liver or kidney cancer. Sample: CD4+ or CD8+ T cells sorted from blood, taken in a trial of the OX40 agonist ivuxolimab. Written as DNA, the CDR3 is TGTGCCAGCAGCCCGACAGGGAAAACCTACGAGCAGTACTTC. Translation gives CASSPTGKTYEQYF.